Sequencing of this TCR beta chain was carried out in a study of blood T cell repertoires in COVID-19. Study at large: Samples of COVID-19 (acute and convalescent) were obtained from the United States, Italy and Spain. From T cells, B-cell-depleted T cells, or PBMCs came the material, which was cDNA or gDNA.

The CDR3 has 16 residues. After removal of 0 bases from V and 7 bases from J, the junction contained 9 bases not matched to a gene. CDR1 is SQVTM, CDR2 ANQGSEA, per germline. In the authors' methods: For nucleated cells, counts were estimated from reference gene primer amplification. Generated by immunoSEQ multiplex PCR, the TCRdb table keeps only in-frame clones and is missing some. V, J and clone size were drawn from that table, and D and trimming were deduced from the DNA. Seen here are about 110,000 clones, almost 90% observed once, and the top ten hold about 0.9%. Sequences were obtained from peripheral blood. The genes are TRBV29-1 and TRBJ2-5; the match to TRBD2 covers 12 bases. The TCR was taken from a woman aged 45 to 65 with active or convalescent COVID-19. The DNA of the CDR3 is TGCAGCGTTGAAGATAGGACTAGCGGGAAGCTCGGGACCCAGTACTTC. The encoded protein is CSVEDRTSGKLGTQYF.